The rows below give T cell receptor beta chains drawn from one sample of a study of cytomegalovirus exposure and HLA in healthy donors. Sequenced by immunoSEQ multiplex PCR; TCRdb stores in-frame clones only, minus some. The sample yields tens of thousands of clones, approximately 72% seen once. Sequences were obtained from PBMCs. All receptors come from a woman in her 40s in good health and CMV-seropositive. Both conserved end residues are part of each CDR3. The order of the fields is J gene, V gene, CDR3 protein.

J gene: TRBJ1-6; V gene: TRBV6-1; CDR3 protein: CASSDGGTYNSPLHF
J gene: TRBJ1-1; V gene: TRBV9; CDR3 protein: CASSVNTNTEAFF
J gene: TRBJ1-1; V gene: TRBV10-3; CDR3 protein: CAISVEVNTEAFF
J gene: TRBJ2-3; V gene: TRBV7-8; CDR3 protein: CASSRRTDRRTQYF
J gene: TRBJ2-3; V gene: TRBV10-3; CDR3 protein: CAIRAGAEGDTQYF
J gene: TRBJ2-3; V gene: TRBV4-1; CDR3 protein: CASSQGRGGRRDTQYF
J gene: TRBJ2-7; V gene: TRBV7-3; CDR3 protein: CASSLKGQSGYEQYF
J gene: -; V gene: TRBV7-8; CDR3 protein: CASSLGTIPYEQYF
J gene: TRBJ2-5; V gene: TRBV7-2; CDR3 protein: CASSLGRVQETQYF
J gene: TRBJ2-3; V gene: TRBV5-1; CDR3 protein: CASSSSQSTQYF
J gene: TRBJ2-2; V gene: TRBV5-1; CDR3 protein: CASSMGLAATGELFF